This T cell receptor beta chain is drawn from a study of blood T cell repertoires in COVID-19. Study as a whole: Sources were T cells, B-cell-depleted T cells, or PBMCs; the material itself was cDNA or gDNA.

Generated by immunoSEQ multiplex PCR, the TCRdb table keeps only in-frame clones and is missing some. The sample includes approximately 100,000 clones, 70% to 85% of them seen just once. This CDR3 has 15 amino acids. Per germline, CDR1 SGHTA and CDR2 FQGTGA. Trimming cost V 6 bases and J 4 bases; bases outside gene matches: 7. Material for sequencing was peripheral blood. This sequence joins TRBV7-3 and TRBJ2-2, with 8 bases that match TRBD2. The TCR was taken from a woman older than 75 with active or convalescent COVID-19. DNA for the CDR3: TGTGCCAGCAGTCCGGGACTAGGGAGCACCGGGGAGCTGTTTTTT. It codes for CASSPGLGSTGELFF.